The 27 T cell receptor beta chains reported below all come from one sample, sequenced in a study of a mutant IDH1 vaccine in newly diagnosed glioma. Time point defined: week 5, during vaccination. Every vaccine dose comprised 300 ug of mutant IDH1 20-mer peptide plus topical imiquimod. These TCRs' antigens remain unknown. Produced via immunoSEQ multiplex PCR; TCRdb's table is partial and in-frame only. The sample lists 50,000 to 75,000 clones, about 88% occurring once. The sample here was PBMCs, taken from a glioma patient whose treatment included an IDH1 peptide vaccine. The source is a woman in her 50s with glioma.

This chain joins TRBV15 and TRBJ1-2; 7 positions agree with TRBD1. This CDR3 spans 15 amino acids. In germline, CDR1 is LNHNV, CDR2 YYDKDF (reference sequence). Trimming removed 3 bases from V and 6 bases from J; junction bases left unmatched: 10. This CDR3 is CATSSPDRIYHGYTF. The CDR3 DNA follows: TGTGCCACCAGCAGCCCGGACAGGATATACCATGGCTACACCTTC.

This clone turned up a few times. The chain recombines TRBV7-2 with TRBJ2-7, with D perhaps given as TRBD1 or TRBD2 (5 bases each). The V gene lost 6 bases and the J gene lost 10 bases, with 19 bases spanning the gap. CDR1 SGHTA and CDR2 FQGNSA come from the germline V gene. The CDR3 is made up of 13 amino acids. CDR3: CASSRDATMLQYF. The CDR3 coding sequence is TGTGCCAGCAGTCGGGACGCCACAATGTTACAGTACTTC.

The genes are TRBV5-6 and TRBJ2-1, with D possibly matching TRBD2 (6 bases). The CDR3 has 15 amino acids. CDR1 and CDR2 (germline): SGHDT, YYEEEE. V was clipped by 4 bases and J by 8 bases, with 19 bases between them. CDR3 DNA: TGTGCCAGCAGCCTCCGGGTCGGGACTCCGGATGAGCAGTTCTTC. Translation gives CASSLRVGTPDEQFF. Combining the CDR3 with reference TRBV5-6 and TRBJ2-1 gives the whole variable domain DAGVTQSPTHLIKTRGQQVTLRCSPKSGHDTVSWYQQALGQGPQFIFQYYEEEERQRGNFPDRFSGHQFPNYSSELNVNALLLGDSALYLCASSLRVGTPDEQFFGPGTRLTVL.

The gene calls are TRBV27 and TRBJ1-1; D unclear. Germline lookup yields CDR1 MNHEY and CDR2 SMNVEV (reference sequence). The CDR3 has 15 residues. V lost 6 bases, J lost 4 bases, and 18 bases lay in between. The CDR3 DNA sequence: TGTGCCAGCAGGCCGGCTGAGGCCCGGGGCACTGAAGCTTTCTTT. It encodes CASRPAEARGTEAFF.

The rearrangement joins TRBV5-6 to TRBJ2-7; a weak D match, TRBD1 (5 bases). The CDR3 loop spans 14 amino acids. CDR1 SGHDT and CDR2 YYEEEE come from the germline V gene. Trimming pared 4 bases from V and 1 base from J, leaving 12 bases between. CDR3 in amino acids: CASSLGQGSYEQYF. The CDR3 DNA is TGTGCCAGCAGCCTCGGGCAGGGATCCTACGAGCAGTACTTC.

The rearrangement uses TRBV10-3 and TRBJ2-7; possible D gene TRBD2, 5 bases. Germline assignment: CDR1 ENHRY and CDR2 SYGVKD. The CDR3 runs 12 residues. V lost 6 bases and J lost 5, with 11 bases in between. The CDR3 DNA reads TGTGCCATCAGAAAAGAAGCGGACGAGCAGTACTTC. Translated: CAIRKEADEQYF.

V and J are TRBV10-3 and TRBJ1-1; D remains ambiguous. V lost 6 bases and J 4 bases, leaving 15 bases between the germline ends. Germline loops: CDR1 ENHRY, CDR2 SYGVKD. The CDR3 has 14 amino acids. CDR3 protein: CAIRPTALGTEAFF. As DNA, the CDR3 is TGTGCCATCAGACCGACCGCTCTGGGCACTGAAGCTTTCTTT.

The rearrangement uses TRBV6-5 and TRBJ2-1; 9 bases are shared with TRBD2. Trimming at V came to 6 bases and at J to 4 bases, leaving 7 bases not matched to a gene. CDR3 length: 15 residues. Germline V gene lookup returns CDR1 MNHEY and CDR2 SVGAGI. Written as DNA, the CDR3 is TGTGCCAGCAGACGAGGGACTAGCTCTTACAATGAGCAGTTCTTC. Encoded protein: CASRRGTSSYNEQFF.

This clone came up once. J is TRBJ2-2 and V is TRBV9; D gene ambiguous. Germline V CDR1 and CDR2: SGDLS, YYNGEE. V was pared by 0 bases and J by 3 bases, with 9 bases between. CDR3 length: 15 amino acids. CDR3 amino acids: CASSVGRTHTGELFF. The CDR3 DNA sequence: TGTGCCAGCAGCGTAGGACGGACCCACACCGGGGAGCTGTTTTTT.

This clone was picked up a small number of times. This sequence joins TRBV29-1 and TRBJ2-5, with TRBD1 identical over 7 bases. V lost 7 bases and J lost 5; bases outside the gene matches: 16. Germline V gives CDR1 SQVTM, CDR2 ANQGSEA. The CDR3 runs 15 residues. The CDR3 bases are TGCAGCGCCGAGGGGGACAGCGCCGTCGGGGAGACCCAGTACTTC. It specifies CSAEGDSAVGETQYF.

The J gene is TRBJ1-1, the V gene TRBV4-1; no firm D call. Trimming stripped 1 base from V and 5 bases from J, with 8 bases between. Germline V gene lookup returns CDR1 MGHRA and CDR2 YSYEKL. The CDR3 has 13 residues. The CDR3: CASSQAGSTEAFF. The CDR3 coding sequence is TGCGCCAGCAGCCAAGCGGGGAGTACTGAAGCTTTCTTT.

In the case of this clone: Since the CDR3 does not end with the conserved phenylalanine or tryptophan, this likely comes from a read error. The DNA is omitted, as the CDR3 cannot be located on it reliably, and the CDR3 follows TCRdb's listing. The chain uses TRBV12-1 and TRBJ1-6. TRBV12-1 is recorded as a pseudogene. The CDR3 numbers 11 amino acids, ends counted. The CDR3: CASSLSGTESL.

V usage is TRBV4-1 and J usage is TRBJ2-2; D unresolved. The V end was cut by 1 base, the J end by 6 bases, with 9 bases between. CDR3 length: 14 residues. CDR1 is MGHRA, CDR2 YSYEKL, per germline. This CDR3 is CASSQAVNSGELFF. In nucleotides, the CDR3 is TGCGCCAGCAGCCAAGCGGTGAATTCCGGGGAGCTGTTTTTT.

The rearrangement joins TRBV5-4 to TRBJ2-1; D perhaps matches TRBD2 (6 bases). Germline CDR1 reads SGHNT; CDR2 reads YYREEE (reference sequence). V lost 6 bases and J lost 0, with 19 bases in between. This CDR3 region has 17 residues. The CDR3 reads CASKMGGPTSSYNEQFF. The CDR3 region has the DNA TGTGCCAGCAAAATGGGGGGACCGACGAGCTCCTACAATGAGCAGTTCTTC.

In its sample, this clone was seen once. The J gene is TRBJ1-1, the V gene TRBV5-5; the match to TRBD1 covers 10 bases. The CDR3 contains 17 residues. Germline V gives CDR1 SGHKS, CDR2 YYEKEE (reference sequence). J lost 0 bases, V lost 4 bases, and 9 bases had no gene match. CDR3 residues: CASSILPGQGMNTEAFF. In nucleotides, the CDR3 is TGTGCCAGCAGCATCCTACCGGGACAGGGGATGAACACTGAAGCTTTCTTT.

The rearrangement uses TRBV11-3 and TRBJ2-3, with a weak D call TRBD2 (5 bases). Deletions cut 3 bases from V and 4 bases from J, with 11 bases between. The CDR3 consists of 14 residues. Germline assignment: CDR1 SGHNT and CDR2 YENEEA. This chain's CDR3 is CASSLTRGSDTQYF. In DNA form, the CDR3 reads TGTGCCAGCAGCTTGACCCGCGGGTCAGATACGCAGTATTTT. The variable domain in full, with the rest retrieved from reference TRBV11-3 and TRBJ2-3, is EAGVVQSPRYKIIEKKQPVAFWCNPISGHNTLYWYLQNLGQGPELLIRYENEEAVDDSQLPKDRFSAERLKGVDSTLKIQPAELGDSAVYLCASSLTRGSDTQYFGPGTRLTVL.

V usage is TRBV4-1 and J usage is TRBJ1-2; TRBD1 matches at 11 bases. Germline trimming cut 1 base from V and 8 bases from J; bases unmatched to any gene: 15. CDR3 length: 18 residues. Germline lookup yields CDR1 MGHRA and CDR2 YSYEKL. The CDR3 protein is CASSQVNPGGTGGSGYTF. CDR3 DNA sequence: TGCGCCAGCAGCCAAGTAAATCCTGGTGGGACAGGGGGGTCCGGCTACACCTTC.

This chain uses TRBV4-1 with TRBJ2-4; 13 bases are shared with TRBD2. The CDR3 runs to 16 residues. CDR1 MGHRA and CDR2 YSYEKL come from the germline V gene. The V segment lost 0 bases and the J segment 15 bases; nucleotides outside the gene matches: 11. DNA of the CDR3: TGCGCCAGCAGCCAAGATACGGCACTAGCGGGGGGGCCGGGGTACTTC. As protein: CASSQDTALAGGPGYF.

The rearrangement joins TRBV11-1 to TRBJ2-2; tentatively, D is TRBD1 or TRBD2 (5 bases each). Germline V lookup: CDR1 SGHAT, CDR2 FQDESV (reference sequence). V lost 2 bases, J lost 6 bases, and 10 bases lay in between. The CDR3 totals 14 residues. DNA of the CDR3: TGTGCCAGCAGCTTAAGAGGGGTCCCCGGGGAGCTGTTTTTT. The encoded protein is CASSLRGVPGELFF.

The chain employs TRBV6-6 and TRBJ1-1; a weak D match, TRBD1 (6 bases). V lost 7 bases and J 1 base, leaving 13 bases between the germline ends. Germline V gives CDR1 MNHNY, CDR2 SVGAGI (reference sequence). The CDR3 totals 14 residues. The CDR3 sequence is CASTVLGGNTEAFF. The CDR3 nucleotides read TGTGCCAGCACTGTCCTAGGGGGGAACACTGAAGCTTTCTTT.

V gene TRBV18 combines with J gene TRBJ2-5; D gene unclear. Trimming removed 3 bases from V and 3 bases from J, with 5 bases in between. The CDR3 consists of 12 residues. Germline V gene data show CDR1 as KGHSH and CDR2 as LQKENI. The CDR3 region is CASSPPEETQYF. CDR3 nucleotides: TGTGCCAGCTCACCTCCTGAAGAGACCCAGTACTTC.

This clone occurred a few times. V is TRBV6-6 and J is TRBJ1-1; 8 bases are shared with TRBD1. The germline V gene encodes CDR1 MNHNY and CDR2 SVGAGI (reference sequence). Trimming cost V 8 bases and J 4 bases; bases outside gene matches: 6. The CDR3 covers 13 residues. CDR3 DNA sequence: TGTGCCAGCCTCCTGACAGGGGCCACTGAAGCTTTCTTT. Protein sequence: CASLLTGATEAFF.

The chain joins TRBV28 to TRBJ2-5; D may correspond to TRBD1 or TRBD2 (6 bases each). From germline, CDR1 is MDHEN and CDR2 SYDVKM. CDR3 length: 15 amino acids. Trimming shortened V by 1 base and J by 4 bases, and 13 bases separated the two germline ends. CDR3 loop: CASSLSGGLAETQYF. CDR3 coding DNA: TGTGCCAGCAGTTTATCCGGGGGCCTGGCAGAGACCCAGTACTTC.

The chain carries TRBV9 and TRBJ1-2; TRBD1 is a possible D gene (6 bases). The germline CDR1 and CDR2 sequences are SGDLS and YYNGEE. This CDR3 comprises 14 residues. V was trimmed by 3 bases and J by 4 bases, leaving 13 bases between them. The CDR3 spells CASSETGTTYGYTF. As DNA, the CDR3 is TGTGCCAGCAGCGAGACCGGGACAACCTATGGCTACACCTTC.

CDR3 sequence (DNA): TGTGCCAGCAGCTCACTAGGACCGACAGATACGCAGTATTTT. Residues: CASSSLGPTDTQYF. V gene TRBV7-2 combines with J gene TRBJ2-3, with a tentative D call TRBD2 (5 bases). V was clipped by 4 bases and J by 3 bases, with 11 bases between them. The CDR3 is 14 amino acids. Germline V gives CDR1 SGHTA, CDR2 FQGNSA. Looking up the rest from reference TRBV7-2 and TRBJ2-3 gives the full variable domain: GAGVSQSPSNKVTEKGKDVELRCDPISGHTALYWYRQSLGQGLEFLIYFQGNSAPDKSGLPSDRFSAERTGGSVSTLTIQRTQQEDSAVYLCASSSLGPTDTQYFGPGTRLTVL.

This chain links TRBV7-2 with TRBJ2-1; 8 nucleotides agree with TRBD2. CDR1 is SGHTA and CDR2 is FQGNSA in the germline V gene. This CDR3 spans 15 amino acids. J gave up 4 bases and V 5 bases, and 7 bases lay outside the gene matches. Written as DNA, the CDR3 is TGTGCCAGCAGCCCAAGCGGGGGTCGATACAATGAGCAGTTCTTC. Its translation is CASSPSGGRYNEQFF. Full variable domain (rest looked up from reference TRBV7-2 and TRBJ2-1): GAGVSQSPSNKVTEKGKDVELRCDPISGHTALYWYRQSLGQGLEFLIYFQGNSAPDKSGLPSDRFSAERTGGSVSTLTIQRTQQEDSAVYLCASSPSGGRYNEQFFGPGTRLTVL.

J is TRBJ1-2 and V is TRBV6-5; 8 nucleotides line up with TRBD1. The CDR3 totals 14 residues. CDR1 is MNHEY, CDR2 SVGAGI, per germline. V was clipped by 6 bases and J by 1 base; unmatched bases: 4. This chain's CDR3 is CASRPDRGNYGYTF. DNA for the CDR3: TGTGCCAGCAGACCCGACAGGGGTAACTATGGCTACACCTTC.